A single TCR beta chain is shown here with its context. The junction had 15 bases not matched to a gene; V was cut back by 4 bases and J by 2 bases. CDR1 and CDR2 (germline): ENHRY, SYGVKD. The CDR3 length is 18 residues. The data are from a study of CD8 T cells in Susac syndrome. The RNA input was roughly 0.45 to 1 ug, and it was reverse transcribed with random hexamers. TCRdb re-analysed the immunoSEQ multiplex PCR reads in MiXCR, keeping a single row per CDR3 protein. The sample shows 300,000 to 350,000 distinct CDR3 sequences, just over 90% of them seen only once. Sequencing input: CD4+ T cells from PBMCs. The sequence was obtained from a human donor with multiple sclerosis. The V and J genes are TRBV10-3 and TRBJ2-3; 7 positions agree with TRBD2. CDR3 residues: CAISASGLPILDTDTQYF. The CDR3 DNA reads TGTGCCATCAGTGCTTCGGGACTACCAATACTCGACACAGATACGCAGTATTTT.